This T cell receptor (beta chain) was found in a study of T cells expressing NK-cell markers. CDR1 and CDR2 from the germline V gene are MRHNA and SNTAGT. This CDR3 spans 14 amino acids. TCRdb reanalyzed the 5' RACE reads and collapses them to one entry per CDR3 protein, without DNA. In total, the table holds about 370,000 distinct CDR3 sequences. The sequenced sample consisted of blood T cells: a sorted CD56 or NKG2C T cell subset, CD4+ or CD8+ T cells, or bulk PBMC T cells (not recorded which). The receptor was isolated from a woman in her 50s in good health. The genes are TRBV6-4 and TRBJ2-1; TCRdb lists TRBD2, though no DNA is available to test this call. The CDR3 region is CASSQTSGWDEQFF.